This T cell receptor beta chain was sequenced during a study of T cell changes during pregnancy in multiple sclerosis. Profiling relied on immunoSEQ multiplex PCR, and the TCRdb table lists in-frame clones only, not all of them. The sample lists some 99,000 clones, about 92% occurring once. With 4 bases removed from V and 6 bases from J, the gap between germline ends came to 8 bases. In germline, CDR1 is SGHNT, CDR2 YYREEE (reference sequence). This CDR3 comprises 12 residues. This chain connects TRBV5-4 to TRBJ2-1, with D tentatively TRBD1 (6 bases). The specimen was peripheral blood, collected after pregnancy. The clonotype originates from a female donor in good health, enrolled as a control in a pregnancy study. The DNA for the CDR3 is TGTGCCAGCAGCCTGACAGGCAATGAGCAGTTCTTC. Amino acids: CASSLTGNEQFF.